This T cell receptor beta chain was sequenced during a study of CD8+CD57+ T cells in acquired aplastic anemia. Study information: DNA from sorted CD4+ and CD8+ cells averaged roughly 3.4 ug. Study-wide results and limits: Patient and control CD8+ Simpson's diversity was not significantly different.

The CDR3 loop spans 13 amino acids. The germline V gene encodes CDR1 SGHNT and CDR2 YYREEE (reference sequence). Trimming removed 8 bases at V and 5 bases at J, with 16 bases between. Concerning this clonotype itself: Its matching antigen is unknown.

For CDR3 and TCR beta VDJ profiling, genomic DNA was the template used. MiXCR was run by TCRdb on the reads, yielding one entry per CDR3 protein. Of roughly 290,000 distinct CDR3 sequences in the sample, 50% to 65% were seen once. Patients picked for sequencing had shown CD8+CD57+ cell expansion detected by flow cytometry. The sequence came from a human donor with aplastic anemia. V gene TRBV5-4 combines with J gene TRBJ1-1; D may be TRBD1 (6 bases). The sequencing sample was made of sorted CD4+, CD8+, or CD8+CD57+ T cells (not recorded which) from PBMCs. The CDR3 DNA sequence: TGTGCCAGAAGCAAGACAGGTGGAACTGAAGCTTTCTTT. Its protein product is CARSKTGGTEAFF.